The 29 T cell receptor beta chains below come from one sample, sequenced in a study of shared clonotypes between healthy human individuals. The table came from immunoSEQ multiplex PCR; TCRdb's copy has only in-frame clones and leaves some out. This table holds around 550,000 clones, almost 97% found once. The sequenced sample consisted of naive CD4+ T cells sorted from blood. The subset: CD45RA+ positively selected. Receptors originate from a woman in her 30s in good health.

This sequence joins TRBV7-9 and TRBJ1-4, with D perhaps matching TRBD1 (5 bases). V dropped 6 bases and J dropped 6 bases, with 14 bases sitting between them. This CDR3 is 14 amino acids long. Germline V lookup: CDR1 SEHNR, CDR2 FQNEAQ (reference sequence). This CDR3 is CASRLSGGDEKLFF. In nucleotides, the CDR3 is TGTGCCAGCAGGCTCAGTGGGGGTGATGAAAAACTGTTTTTT.

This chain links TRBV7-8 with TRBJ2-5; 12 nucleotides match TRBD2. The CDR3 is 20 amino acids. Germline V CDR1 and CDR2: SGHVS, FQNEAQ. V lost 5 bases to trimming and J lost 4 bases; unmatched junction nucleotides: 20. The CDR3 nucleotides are TGTGCCAGCAGCCCACGGCGGGACCCCCTAGCGGGAGGGGGGCGAGAGACCCAGTACTTC. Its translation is CASSPRRDPLAGGGRETQYF.

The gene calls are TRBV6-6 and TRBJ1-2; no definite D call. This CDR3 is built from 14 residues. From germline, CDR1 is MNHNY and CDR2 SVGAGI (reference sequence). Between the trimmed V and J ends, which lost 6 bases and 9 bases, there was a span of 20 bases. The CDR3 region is CASRETARPHRYTF. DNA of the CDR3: TGTGCCAGCAGAGAGACCGCCAGGCCCCACCGCTACACCTTC.

CDR3 in DNA: TGCGCCAGCAGCTGGGGCGGGGGATCTGAAGCTTTCTTT. Translating it yields CASSWGGGSEAFF. The V and J genes are TRBV5-1 and TRBJ1-1, with D maybe TRBD1 (5 bases). V lost 3 bases and J lost 6, with 12 bases in between. The CDR3 is 13 residues long. Germline assignment: CDR1 SGHRS and CDR2 YFSETQ.

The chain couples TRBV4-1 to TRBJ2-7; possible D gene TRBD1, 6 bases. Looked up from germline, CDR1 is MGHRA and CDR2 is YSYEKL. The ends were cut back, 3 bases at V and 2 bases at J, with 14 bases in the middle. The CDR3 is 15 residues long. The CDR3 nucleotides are TGCGCCAGCAGCCAGGGGACAAGTTTCCCCTACGAGCAGTACTTC. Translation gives CASSQGTSFPYEQYF.

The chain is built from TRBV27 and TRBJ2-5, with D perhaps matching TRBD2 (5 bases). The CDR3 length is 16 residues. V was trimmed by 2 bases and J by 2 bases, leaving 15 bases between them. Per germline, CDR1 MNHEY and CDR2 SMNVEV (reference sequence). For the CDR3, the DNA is TGTGCCAGCAGTTTACCCCAGAAGGAGGCTCAAGAGACCCAGTACTTC. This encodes CASSLPQKEAQETQYF.

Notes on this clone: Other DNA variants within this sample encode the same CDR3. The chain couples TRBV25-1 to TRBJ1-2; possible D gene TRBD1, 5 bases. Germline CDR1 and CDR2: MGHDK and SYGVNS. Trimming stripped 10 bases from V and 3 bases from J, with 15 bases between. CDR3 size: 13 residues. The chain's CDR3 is CATQQGNYYGYTF. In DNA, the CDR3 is TGTGCCACCCAGCAGGGAAACTACTATGGCTACACCTTC.

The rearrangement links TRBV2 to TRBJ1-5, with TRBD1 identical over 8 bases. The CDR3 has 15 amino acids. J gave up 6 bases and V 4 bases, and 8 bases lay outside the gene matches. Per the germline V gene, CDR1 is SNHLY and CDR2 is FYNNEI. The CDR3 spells CASSGRTGRGQPQHF. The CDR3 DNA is TGTGCCAGCAGTGGGAGGACAGGGCGCGGTCAGCCCCAGCATTTT.

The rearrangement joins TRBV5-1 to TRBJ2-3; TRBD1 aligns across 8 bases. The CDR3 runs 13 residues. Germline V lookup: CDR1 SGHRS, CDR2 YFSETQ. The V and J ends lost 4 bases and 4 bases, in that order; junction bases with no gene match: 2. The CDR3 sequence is CASSATGADTQYF. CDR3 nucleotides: TGCGCCAGCAGCGCGACAGGGGCAGATACGCAGTATTTT. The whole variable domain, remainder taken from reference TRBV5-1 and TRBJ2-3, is KAGVTQTPRYLIKTRGQQVTLSCSPISGHRSVSWYQQTPGQGLQFLFEYFSETQRNKGNFPGRFSGRQFSNSRSEMNVSTLELGDSALYLCASSATGADTQYFGPGTRLTVL.

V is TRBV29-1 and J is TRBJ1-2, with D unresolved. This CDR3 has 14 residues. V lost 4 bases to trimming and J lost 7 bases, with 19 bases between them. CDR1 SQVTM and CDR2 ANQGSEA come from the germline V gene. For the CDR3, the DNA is TGCAGCGTTGGGAGGTCCCAATACGCTTCTGGCTACACCTTC. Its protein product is CSVGRSQYASGYTF.

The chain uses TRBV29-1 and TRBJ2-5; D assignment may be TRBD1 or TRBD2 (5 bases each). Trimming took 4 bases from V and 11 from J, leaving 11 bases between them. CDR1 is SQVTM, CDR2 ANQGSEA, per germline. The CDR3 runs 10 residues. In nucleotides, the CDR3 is TGCAGCGTTGCCCTGGGGGAGCAGTACTTC. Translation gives CSVALGEQYF.

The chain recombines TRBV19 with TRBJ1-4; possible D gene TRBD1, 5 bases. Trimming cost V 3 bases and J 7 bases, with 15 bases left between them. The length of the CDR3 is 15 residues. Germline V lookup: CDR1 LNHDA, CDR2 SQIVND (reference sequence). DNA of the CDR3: TGTGCCAGTAGTATTGGGCCGGGACTTCTTGAAAAACTGTTTTTT. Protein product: CASSIGPGLLEKLFF.

This CDR3 is CASSPAGQGFTEAFF. CDR3 bases: TGTGCCAGCTCACCAGCGGGACAGGGATTCACTGAAGCTTTCTTT. The chain links TRBV18 to TRBJ1-1; 9 bases agree with TRBD1. With 2 bases clipped from V and 4 bases from J, the junction kept 5 bases outside the gene matches. This CDR3 contains 15 residues. CDR1 and CDR2 from the germline V gene are KGHSH and LQKENI.

In DNA form, the CDR3 reads TGTGCCAGCAAAAGTAGGACAGAAGAAGCTTTCTTT. It codes for CASKSRTEEAFF. The rearrangement joins TRBV27 to TRBJ1-1, with D tentatively TRBD1 (6 bases). The CDR3 loop spans 12 amino acids. Trimming pared 7 bases from V and 8 bases from J, leaving 14 bases between. Per germline, CDR1 MNHEY and CDR2 SMNVEV (reference sequence).

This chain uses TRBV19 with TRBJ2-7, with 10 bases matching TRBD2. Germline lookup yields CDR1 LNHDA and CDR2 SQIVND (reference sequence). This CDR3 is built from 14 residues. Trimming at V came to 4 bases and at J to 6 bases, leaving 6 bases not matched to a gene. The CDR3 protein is CASSSTSGIREQYF. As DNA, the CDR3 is TGTGCCAGTAGTAGTACTAGCGGGATTCGCGAGCAGTACTTC.

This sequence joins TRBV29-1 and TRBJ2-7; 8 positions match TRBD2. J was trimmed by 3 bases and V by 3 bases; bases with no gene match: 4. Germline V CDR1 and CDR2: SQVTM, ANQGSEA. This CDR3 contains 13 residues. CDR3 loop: CSVDISGNYEQYF. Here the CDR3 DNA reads TGCAGCGTTGATATTAGCGGGAACTACGAGCAGTACTTC.

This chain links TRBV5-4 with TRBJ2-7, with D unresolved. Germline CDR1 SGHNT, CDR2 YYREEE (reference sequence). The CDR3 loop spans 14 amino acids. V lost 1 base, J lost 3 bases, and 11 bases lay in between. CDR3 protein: CASSLLSTNYEQYF. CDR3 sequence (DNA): TGTGCCAGCAGCTTGCTTAGCACAAACTACGAGCAGTACTTC.

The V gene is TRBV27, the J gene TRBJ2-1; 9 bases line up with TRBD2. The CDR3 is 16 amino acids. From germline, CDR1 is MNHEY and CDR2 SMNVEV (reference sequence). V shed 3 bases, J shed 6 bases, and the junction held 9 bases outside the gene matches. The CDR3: CASSFILAGVINEQFF. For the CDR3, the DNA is TGTGCCAGCAGTTTCATATTAGCGGGAGTCATCAATGAGCAGTTCTTC.

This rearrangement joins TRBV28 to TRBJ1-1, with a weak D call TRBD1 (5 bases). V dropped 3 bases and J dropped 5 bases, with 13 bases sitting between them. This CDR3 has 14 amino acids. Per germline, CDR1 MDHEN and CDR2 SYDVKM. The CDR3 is CASSFRGGGTEAFF. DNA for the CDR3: TGTGCCAGCAGTTTTAGGGGTGGAGGTACTGAAGCTTTCTTT.

CDR3 DNA: TGTGCCACCAGTCTCGGGACAGGGGGCTTATCCCAGTTCTTC. Its protein product is CATSLGTGGLSQFF. The chain combines TRBV15 with TRBJ2-1; 12 bases line up with TRBD1. J lost 13 bases, V lost 6 bases, and 10 bases had no gene match. CDR1 is LNHNV, CDR2 YYDKDF, per germline (reference sequence). This CDR3 is built from 14 residues.

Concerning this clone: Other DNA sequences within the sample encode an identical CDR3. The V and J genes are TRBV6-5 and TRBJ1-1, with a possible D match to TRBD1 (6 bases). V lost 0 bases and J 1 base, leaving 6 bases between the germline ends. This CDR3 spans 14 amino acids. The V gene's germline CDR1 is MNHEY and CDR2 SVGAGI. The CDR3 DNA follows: TGTGCCAGCAGTTACTCACAGGGGAACACTGAAGCTTTCTTT. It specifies CASSYSQGNTEAFF.

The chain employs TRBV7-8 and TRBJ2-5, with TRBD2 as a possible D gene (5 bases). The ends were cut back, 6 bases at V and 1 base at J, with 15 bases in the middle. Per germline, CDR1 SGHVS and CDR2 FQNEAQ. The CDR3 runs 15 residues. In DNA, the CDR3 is TGTGCCAGCAGGTCTAGCCGGGTCCTCCAAGAGACCCAGTACTTC. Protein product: CASRSSRVLQETQYF. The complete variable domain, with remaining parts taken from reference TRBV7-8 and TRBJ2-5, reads GAGVSQSPRYKVAKRGQDVALRCDPISGHVSLFWYQQALGQGPEFLTYFQNEAQLDKSGLPSDRFFAERPEGSVSTLKIQRTQQEDSAVYLCASRSSRVLQETQYFGPGTRLLVL.

CDR3 DNA: TGTGCCAGCAGCTTCTCCCACGGGGACTACAATGAGCAGTTCTTC. Residues: CASSFSHGDYNEQFF. The chain joins TRBV11-2 to TRBJ2-1, with D possibly being TRBD2 (5 bases). Germline CDR1 reads SGHAT; CDR2 reads FQNNGV. The CDR3 sequence is 15 residues long. Trimming shortened V by 3 bases and J by 3 bases, and 12 bases separated the two germline ends.

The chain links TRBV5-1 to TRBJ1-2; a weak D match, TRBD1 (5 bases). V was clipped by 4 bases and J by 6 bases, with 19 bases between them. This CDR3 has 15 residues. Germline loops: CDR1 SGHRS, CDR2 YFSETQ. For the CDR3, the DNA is TGCGCCAGCAGCCTAACCGTCGGGGCTATGAATGGCTACACCTTC. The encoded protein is CASSLTVGAMNGYTF. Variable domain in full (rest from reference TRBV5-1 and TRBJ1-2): KAGVTQTPRYLIKTRGQQVTLSCSPISGHRSVSWYQQTPGQGLQFLFEYFSETQRNKGNFPGRFSGRQFSNSRSEMNVSTLELGDSALYLCASSLTVGAMNGYTFGSGTRLTVV.

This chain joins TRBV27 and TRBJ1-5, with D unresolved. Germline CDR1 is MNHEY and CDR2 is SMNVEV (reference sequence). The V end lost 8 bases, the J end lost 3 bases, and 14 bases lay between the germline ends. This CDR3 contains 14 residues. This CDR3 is CASPNGGFNQPQHF. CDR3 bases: TGTGCCAGCCCAAATGGAGGGTTCAATCAGCCCCAGCATTTT.

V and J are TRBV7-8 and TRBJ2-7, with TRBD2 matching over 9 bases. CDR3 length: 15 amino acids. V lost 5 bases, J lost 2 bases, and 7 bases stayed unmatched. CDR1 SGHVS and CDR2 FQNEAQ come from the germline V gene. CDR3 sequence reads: CASSLSGSATYEQYF. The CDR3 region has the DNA TGTGCCAGCAGCCTTAGCGGGAGCGCTACCTACGAGCAGTACTTC.

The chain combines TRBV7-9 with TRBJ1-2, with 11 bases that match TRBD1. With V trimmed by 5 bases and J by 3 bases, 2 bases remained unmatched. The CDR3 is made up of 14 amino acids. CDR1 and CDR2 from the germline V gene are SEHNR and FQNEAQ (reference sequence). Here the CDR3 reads CASSEGQGDYGYTF. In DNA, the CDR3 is TGTGCCAGCAGCGAGGGACAGGGGGACTATGGCTACACCTTC. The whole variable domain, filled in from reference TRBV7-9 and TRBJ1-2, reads DTGVSQNPRHKITKRGQNVTFRCDPISEHNRLYWYRQTLGQGPEFLTYFQNEAQLEKSRLLSDRFSAERPKGSFSTLEIQRTEQGDSAMYLCASSEGQGDYGYTFGSGTRLTVV.

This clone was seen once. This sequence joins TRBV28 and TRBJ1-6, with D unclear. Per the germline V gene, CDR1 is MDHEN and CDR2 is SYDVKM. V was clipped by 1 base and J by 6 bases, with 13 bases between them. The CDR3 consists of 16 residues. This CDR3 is CASSLYQGPFNSPLHF. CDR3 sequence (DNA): TGTGCCAGCAGTTTATACCAAGGGCCTTTTAATTCACCCCTCCACTTT. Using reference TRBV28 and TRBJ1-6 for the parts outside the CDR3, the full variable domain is DVKVTQSSRYLVKRTGEKVFLECVQDMDHENMFWYRQDPGLGLRLIYFSYDVKMKEKGDIPEGYSVSREKKERFSLILESASTNQTSMYLCASSLYQGPFNSPLHFGNGTRLTVT.

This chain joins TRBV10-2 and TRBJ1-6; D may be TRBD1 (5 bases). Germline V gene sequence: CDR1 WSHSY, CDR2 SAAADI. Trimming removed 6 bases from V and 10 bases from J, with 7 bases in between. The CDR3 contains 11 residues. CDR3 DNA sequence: TGCGCCAGCAGCGAGGGGTCACCCCTCCACTTT. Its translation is CASSEGSPLHF.